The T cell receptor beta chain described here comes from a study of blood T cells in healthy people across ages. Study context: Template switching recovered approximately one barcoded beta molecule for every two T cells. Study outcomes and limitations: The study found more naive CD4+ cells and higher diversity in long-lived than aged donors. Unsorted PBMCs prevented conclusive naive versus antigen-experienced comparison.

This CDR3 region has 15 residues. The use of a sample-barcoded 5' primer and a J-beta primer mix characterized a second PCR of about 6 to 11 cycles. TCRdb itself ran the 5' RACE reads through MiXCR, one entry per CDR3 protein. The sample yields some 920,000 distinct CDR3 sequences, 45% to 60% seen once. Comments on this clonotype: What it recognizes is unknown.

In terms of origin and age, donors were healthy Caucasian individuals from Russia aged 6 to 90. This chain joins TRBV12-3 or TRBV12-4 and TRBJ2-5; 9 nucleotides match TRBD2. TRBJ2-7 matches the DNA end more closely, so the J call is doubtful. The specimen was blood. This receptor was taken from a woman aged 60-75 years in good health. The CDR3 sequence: CASSSVAGARGEQYF. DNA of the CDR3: TGTGCCAGCAGTTCGGTAGCGGGGGCTAGGGGCGAGCAGTACTTC.